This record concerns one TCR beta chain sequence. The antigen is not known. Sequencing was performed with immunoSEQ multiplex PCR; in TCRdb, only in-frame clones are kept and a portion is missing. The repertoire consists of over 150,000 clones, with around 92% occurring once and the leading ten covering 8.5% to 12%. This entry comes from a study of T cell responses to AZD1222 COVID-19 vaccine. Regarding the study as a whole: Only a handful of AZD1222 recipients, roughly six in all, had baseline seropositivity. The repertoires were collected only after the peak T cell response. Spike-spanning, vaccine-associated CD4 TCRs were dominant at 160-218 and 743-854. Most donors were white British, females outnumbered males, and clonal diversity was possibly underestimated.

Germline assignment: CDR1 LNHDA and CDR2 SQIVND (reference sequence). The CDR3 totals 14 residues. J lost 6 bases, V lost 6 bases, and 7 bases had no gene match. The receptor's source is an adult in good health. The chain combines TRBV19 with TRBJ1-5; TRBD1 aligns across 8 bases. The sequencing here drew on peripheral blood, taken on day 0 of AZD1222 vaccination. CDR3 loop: CASSSDRGVQPQHF. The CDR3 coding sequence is TGTGCCAGTAGCTCTGACAGGGGAGTTCAGCCCCAGCATTTT.